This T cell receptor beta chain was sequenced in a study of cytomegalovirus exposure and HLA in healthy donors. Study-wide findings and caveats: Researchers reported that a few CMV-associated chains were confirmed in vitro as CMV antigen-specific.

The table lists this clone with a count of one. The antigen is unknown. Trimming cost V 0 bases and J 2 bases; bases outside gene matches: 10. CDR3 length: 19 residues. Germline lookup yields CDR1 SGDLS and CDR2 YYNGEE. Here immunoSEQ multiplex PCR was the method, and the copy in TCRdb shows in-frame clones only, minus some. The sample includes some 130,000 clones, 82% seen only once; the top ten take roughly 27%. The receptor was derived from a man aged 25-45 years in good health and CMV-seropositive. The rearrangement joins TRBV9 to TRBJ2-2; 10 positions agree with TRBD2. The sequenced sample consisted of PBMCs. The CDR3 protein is CASSVVTSGGEKNTGELFF. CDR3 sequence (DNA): TGTGCCAGCAGCGTAGTAACCAGCGGGGGGGAAAAAAACACCGGGGAGCTGTTTTTT.